The entry that follows covers one T cell receptor beta chain sequence. Its target is unknown. This sample was included in a study of T-cell reconstitution after alpha-beta-depleted transplantation in children. Whole-study findings and limits: At the one-year point after transplant, T-cell counts and TCRbeta diversity were found to come mostly from T cells that had been newly produced. The study traced high day-60 TCRbeta diversity in some patients to surviving recipient T cells and thymic progenitors. Alpha-beta T cells about two months after transplant reportedly derived from several hundred expanded graft clones.

The CDR3 extends over 14 amino acids. Germline V CDR1 and CDR2: LNHDA, SQIVND (reference sequence). J was trimmed by 6 bases and V by 7 bases; bases with no gene match: 6. TCRbeta library preparation incorporated unique molecular identifiers. Each CDR3 protein is one row after TCRdb ran MiXCR on the PCR reads. The table lists 250,000 to 350,000 distinct CDR3 sequences, 23% of them singletons. The V call is TRBV19, the J call TRBJ2-4; the match to TRBD1 covers 10 bases. This receptor was obtained from a male patient aged 10 to 17 who had a stem cell transplant for acute lymphoblastic leukemia, so the T cells may come from the graft donor. The specimen was PBMCs, mostly from graft donor cells, collected 180 days after TCRalphabeta/CD19-depleted stem cell transplant. CDR3 amino acids: CASNTGTGANIQYF. As DNA, the CDR3 is TGTGCCAGTAATACCGGGACAGGGGCAAACATTCAGTACTTC.